The rows below give T cell receptor beta chains drawn from one sample of a study of blood T cell repertoires in COVID-19. Measured with immunoSEQ multiplex PCR; TCRdb has only the in-frame clones, and not every one. The sample includes some 340,000 clones, around 85% of them seen just once. Sequenced: peripheral blood. Source of these receptors: a woman in her late teens or twenties with acute or convalescent COVID-19. CDR3s leave out the opening cysteine and the closing phenylalanine or tryptophan.

>TRBJ2-1|TRBV10-3|17
AISESSGTSGPPGFGQF
>TRBJ2-2|TRBV25-1|12
ATSTSGSVGELF
>TRBJ2-2|TRBV25-1|12
ASSGQLFTGELF
>TRBJ2-7|TRBV9|13
ASSASTGGSYEQY
>TRBJ1-1|TRBV19|12
ASGPRDRMTEAF
>TRBJ1-2|TRBV11-2|12
ASSLLGHFYGYT
>TRBJ2-5|TRBV18|15
ASSPLGAGGPQETQY
>TRBJ2-3|TRBV10-3|15
ATGRSGPDSSTDTQY
>TRBJ2-6|TRBV5-1|13
ASGQASSGANVLT
>TRBJ2-3|TRBV5-1|11
ASSFFLVDTQY
>TRBJ1-6|TRBV19|14
ASSLRQEAYNSPLH
>TRBJ2-1|TRBV5-4|11
ASSWRGYNEQF
>TRBJ2-4|TRBV6-5|12
AIRQGPAKNIQY
>TRBJ2-7|TRBV6-5|13
ASSYSGGKSYEQY
>TRBJ1-2|TRBV19|11
ASSMGGGDGYT
>TRBJ1-5|TRBV7-8|14
ASSLAGTGGNQPQH
>TRBJ2-7|TRBV7-9|14
ASSPQTGAPSYEQY
>TRBJ1-2|TRBV19|11
ASSMDAGDGYT
>TRBJ2-5|TRBV2|12
ASSWDRAGETQY
>TRBJ2-1|TRBV6-4|14
ASSPQGTYITNEQF
>TRBJ1-1|TRBV5-1|13
ASSSSDRLNTEAF
>TRBJ2-7|TRBV5-4|14
ASSRSNRDYAYEQY
>TRBJ2-5|TRBV9|12
ASSVGQGEKTQY
>TRBJ1-1|TRBV6-5|13
ASSYSTQGNTEAF
>TRBJ1-6|TRBV5-1|11
ASRDGESSPLH
>TRBJ2-1|TRBV4-1|13
ASSQVSGEDNEQF
>TRBJ1-5|TRBV28|11
ASSPLMNQPQH
>TRBJ1-2|TRBV19|12
ASSITGGGRGYT
>TRBJ2-7|TRBV7-6|14
ASSLLDGGPDGEQY
>TRBJ2-1|TRBV6-5|11
ASSYSQGGEQF
>TRBJ1-1|TRBV19|12
ASSPLTGNTEAF
>TRBJ2-4|TRBV4-2|13
ASSQGLAGGNIQY
>TRBJ2-1|TRBV19|13
ASRTFRDRNNEQF
>TRBJ2-1|TRBV5-8|15
ASSSTSGSSSYNEQF
>TRBJ2-3|TRBV14|11
ASSQDSGHRQY
>TRBJ1-5|TRBV24-1|15
ATSAGTGLDSNQPQH
>TRBJ2-5|TRBV5-4|13
ASSVGASGVETQY
>TRBJ1-2|TRBV29-1|12
SVEGTGWNYGYT
>TRBJ1-2|TRBV10-3|12
AISESGGGYGYT
>TRBJ2-1|TRBV28|12
ASSPRDRQWEQF
>TRBJ2-5|TRBV7-8|13
ASSPRTDSGETQY